This passage covers 11 T cell receptor beta chains from one sample sequenced in a study of control samples from healthy donors and cancer patients (dated by TCRdb to the early 2020s). The method was the immunoSEQ multiplex PCR assay. TCRdb holds this immuneACCESS table with in-frame rearrangements only. Some clones are missing; in checked studies, unresolved V genes explain under half, and the rest has no known cause. Counted in this sample were 95,000 to 150,000 clones; approximately 92% of them appeared once. Less than 0.65% of the sample is taken by the ten largest. Input material: PBMCs. These receptors came from a man older than 75 with head and neck cancer.

This clone occurred a few times. The J gene is TRBJ1-4, the V gene TRBV7-2; 7 positions match TRBD1. V lost 3 bases to trimming and J lost 8 bases; unmatched junction nucleotides: 3. The CDR3 spans 13 residues. Germline CDR1 reads SGHTA; CDR2 reads FQGNSA. The CDR3 DNA sequence: TGTGCCAGCAGCTTGATACAGGGGGAAAAACTGTTTTTT. Residues: CASSLIQGEKLFF.

The chain employs TRBV7-8 and TRBJ1-5; D perhaps matches TRBD1 (5 bases). The CDR3 length is 15 residues. The V gene lost 5 bases and the J gene lost 7 bases, with 18 bases spanning the gap. CDR1 is SGHVS and CDR2 is FQNEAQ in the germline V gene. CDR3 in amino acids: CASSREGRENQPQHF. The CDR3 DNA reads TGTGCCAGCAGCCGAGAAGGCAGGGAAAACCAGCCCCAGCATTTT.

The chain employs TRBV6-6 and TRBJ2-7; no firm D call. Trimming removed 2 bases from V and 6 bases from J, with 11 bases in between. The CDR3 totals 13 residues. Germline CDR1 MNHNY, CDR2 SVGAGI (reference sequence). The CDR3 region has the DNA TGTGCCAGCAGTTACCCCGGGCATCGCGAGCAGTACTTC. Translating it yields CASSYPGHREQYF.

The chain has TRBV19 and TRBJ2-7; TRBD2 aligns across 9 bases. Germline lookup yields CDR1 LNHDA and CDR2 SQIVND (reference sequence). The CDR3 is 13 amino acids. Unmatched junction bases numbered 6, after V lost 5 bases and J lost 7 bases. CDR3 sequence reads: CASSLSSGNEQYF. As DNA, the CDR3 is TGTGCCAGTAGTCTATCTAGCGGGAATGAGCAGTACTTC.

The V gene is TRBV9, the J gene TRBJ1-2, with no clear D. The germline V gene encodes CDR1 SGDLS and CDR2 YYNGEE. V gave up 2 bases and J gave up 3 bases, with 14 bases separating them. CDR3 length equals 15 residues. CDR3 amino acids: CASSVNPTEDYGYTF. Here the CDR3 DNA reads TGTGCCAGCAGCGTTAATCCCACAGAGGACTATGGCTACACCTTC.

This clone was picked up a small number of times. The CDR3 spells CASSLGPASGNTIYF. Here the CDR3 DNA reads TGTGCCAGCAGCTTGGGGCCGGCGTCTGGAAACACCATATATTTT. The V and J genes are TRBV5-4 and TRBJ1-3; D gene ambiguous. CDR3 length: 15 amino acids. Germline V gene sequence: CDR1 SGHNT, CDR2 YYREEE (reference sequence). The germline V and J ends were trimmed by 0 bases and 1 base, with 8 bases remaining between them. The full variable domain, completed using reference TRBV5-4 and TRBJ1-3, is ETGVTQSPTHLIKTRGQQVTLRCSSQSGHNTVSWYQQALGQGPQFIFQYYREEENGRGNFPPRFSGLQFPNYSSELNVNALELDDSALYLCASSLGPASGNTIYFGEGSWLTVV.

This chain joins TRBV10-2 and TRBJ2-2, with 7 bases aligning to TRBD2. After removal of 5 bases from V and 4 bases from J, the junction contained 7 bases not matched to a gene. Germline loops: CDR1 WSHSY, CDR2 SAAADI. The CDR3 extends over 15 amino acids. CDR3 sequence reads: CASSPSGIVTGELFF. CDR3 sequence (DNA): TGCGCCAGCAGTCCCAGCGGGATAGTCACCGGGGAGCTGTTTTTT.

A single count supports this clone. The chain has TRBV5-4 and TRBJ2-7, with TRBD1 identical over 9 bases. After removal of 4 bases from V and 4 bases from J, the junction contained 6 bases not matched to a gene. The CDR3 has 14 residues. Germline values: CDR1 SGHNT, CDR2 YYREEE (reference sequence). The CDR3 sequence: CASSRGTGIYEQYF. The CDR3 nucleotides are TGTGCCAGCAGCCGCGGGACAGGGATTTACGAGCAGTACTTC.

This chain links TRBV6-6 with TRBJ2-2; unclear D gene. The CDR3 is 14 residues long. The V gene's germline CDR1 is MNHNY and CDR2 SVGAGI (reference sequence). V lost 0 bases and J 1 base, leaving 3 bases between the germline ends. CDR3 in DNA: TGTGCCAGCAGTTACTCAGGGAACACCGGGGAGCTGTTTTTT. Encoded protein: CASSYSGNTGELFF.

The CDR3 DNA reads TGTGCCAGCAGCTTTTTCTACCCGGGACAGAAGAACACTGAAGCTTTCTTT. Protein: CASSFFYPGQKNTEAFF. The chain joins TRBV7-9 to TRBJ1-1, with 7 nucleotides matching TRBD1. The ends lost 3 bases at V and 1 base at J; junction bases unmatched: 11. The CDR3 has 17 amino acids. Germline CDR1 and CDR2: SEHNR and FQNEAQ (reference sequence).

This sequence joins TRBV10-1 and TRBJ2-4; D unclear. Germline V gives CDR1 WNHNN, CDR2 SYGVQD (reference sequence). The V gene lost 6 bases and the J gene lost 7 bases, with 13 bases spanning the gap. This CDR3 has 13 residues. This CDR3 reads CASSQTSGNIQYF. In DNA form, the CDR3 reads TGCGCCAGCAGCCAAACCTCGGGTAACATTCAGTACTTC.